The 2 T cell receptor beta chains listed next were all sequenced from one sample in a study of T-cell memory formation after mild COVID-19. MiXCR, run by TCRdb on the 5' RACE reads, gives a single entry per CDR3 protein. Among under 600,000 distinct CDR3 sequences listed, approximately 21% were seen once. The specimen was PBMCs or a T cell subset sorted from them (not recorded which). The receptors were sampled from an adult woman who had mild COVID-19 (a few samples of this study predate the infection). Cell type and time point are not known.

The rearrangement joins TRBV19 to TRBJ2-7, with a tentative D call TRBD2 (6 bases). The ends were cut back, 2 bases at V and 3 bases at J, with 11 bases in the middle. This CDR3 contains 14 residues. Looked up from germline, CDR1 is LNHDA and CDR2 is SQIVND (reference sequence). CDR3 in amino acids: CASSIRDSVYEQYF. The CDR3 bases are TGTGCCAGTAGTATAAGGGACTCCGTCTACGAGCAGTACTTC. Filled out from reference TRBV19 and TRBJ2-7, the complete variable domain reads DGGITQSPKYLFRKEGQNVTLSCEQNLNHDAMYWYRQDPGQGLRLIYYSQIVNDFQKGDIAEGYSVSREKKESFPLTVTSAQKNPTAFYLCASSIRDSVYEQYFGPGTRLTVT.

In DNA, the CDR3 is TGTGCCAGCAGGCGACAGTCCGCGAACACCGGGGAGCTGTTTTTT. This gives the protein CASRRQSANTGELFF. This chain connects TRBV12-3 or TRBV12-4 to TRBJ2-2, with D tentatively TRBD1 (5 bases). The CDR3 has 15 amino acids. Trimming removed 6 bases at V and 0 bases at J, with 11 bases between.